Listed here is a single T cell receptor beta chain. This clonotype has a handful of counts. Its antigen remains undetermined. Nothing much larger sits one base from this clone, and base qualities are not available. The roughly 38 donors, aged about 6 to 100 years, were systemically healthy Caucasian individuals from Russia. Around 9.7 milliliters of peripheral blood were collected from each donor into EDTA-treated Vacutainer tubes. Ficoll-Paque density-gradient centrifugation was used to isolate PBMCs, with at least 6 million per sample. Total RNA, at least 6 micrograms per sample, was extracted from PBMCs with Trizol reagent. The percentages of naive CD45RAhigh/CD27high T cells were determined by flow cytometry on a PBMC aliquot from every donor. Libraries were prepared through 5' RACE. TCRdb records Illumina HiSeq 2500 as the sequencer. The second PCR ran for about 7 to 11 cycles and used a J-beta primer mix along with a sample-barcoded 5' primer. A template-switch 5' adaptor carrying 12 random nucleotides introduced a unique molecular identifier onto each TCR beta cDNA molecule. At least 2.5 million CDR3-containing paired-end reads were obtained from each sample. First-strand cDNA was synthesized from all RNA with the Mint cDNA synthesis kit, primed by a TRBC-specific oligonucleotide. After uracil-DNA glycosylase treatment, a first 18-cycle PCR used universal primers M1SS and BC2_uni_R on all cDNA. The paper's processing steps were these. For normalization, 1 million high-quality reads were randomly selected from each sample, with every read carrying a distinct molecular identifier. Instead of being binned into consensus sequences, reads that shared molecular identifiers were thrown out. MiTCR, with a Q25 quality threshold and the strictest error-elimination algorithm, was used for CDR3 identification, clonotype clustering and error correction. A nonparametric unseen species model with Euler transformation was used to estimate lower-bound total TCR beta diversity. The raw public data were reprocessed by TCRdb itself: fastp quality trimming at Q25, MiXCR clonotype calling, in-frame beta chains only. Rows merge per CDR3 protein into single entries with the most common DNA and genes. The V and J calls follow TCRdb's processing rather than the paper's. The sample table shows some 710,000 distinct CDR3 sequences, and around 50% are seen once. Over 15% of the sample rests with the top ten.

V is pruned by 4 bases and J by 2 bases, leaving 11 bases of the junction without a gene match. From its cysteine to its phenylalanine, the CDR3 spans 16 amino acids. Of all the DNA, just the CDR3 is kept, 48 bases in frame from base 1. CDR1 and CDR2 were assigned from the germline V gene (reference sequence) as GTSNPN and SVGIG. The data derive from a study of blood T cells in healthy people across ages (dated by TCRdb to the mid-2010s). As for the study more broadly: Template switching captured roughly one uniquely barcoded TCR beta cDNA molecule per two T cells in model experiments. Two additional independent replicas of 1 million unique cDNA reads from the same blood draw were analyzed for two donors (one aged 18 to 30 and one aged 80 or older). To avoid experimental bias, donors of different ages were randomly spread across the sequencing lanes. The donors were split into four age groups: young (average around 16 years), middle-aged (around 40), aged (62) and long-lived (roughly 77). The study measured age-related changes in TCR beta repertoire diversity using deep sequencing normalized with unique cDNA molecular identifiers. Summary of the overall study and its limitations: Bulk unsorted PBMC profiling prevented conclusive comparison of naive and antigen-experienced compartments. Compared with the aged group, more naive CD4+ T cells, fewer expanded clones and increased TCR diversity were shown by the long-lived group, suggesting age selection. The CMV infection status of donors was not known, potentially confounding age-related changes in expanded clonotypes. As age increased, observed TCR beta diversity per million T cells dropped in a roughly linear way, and a significant reduction was already evident by age about 40. There was a strong correlation between observed TCR beta diversity and the percentage of naive T cells measured by flow cytometry. Total diversity estimates from one million sequenced T cells were considered lower bounds and underestimates.

The specimen sequenced was blood. The TCR sequence derives from a man at least 80 years old in good health. Recombination joined TRBV30 with TRBJ1-2, and TRBD1 aligns with 9 junction nucleotides. The CDR3 corresponds to CAWITGTGLPNYGYTF. At the DNA level, the sequence is TGTGCCTGGATAACCGGGACAGGGCTACCAAACTATGGCTACACCTTC.